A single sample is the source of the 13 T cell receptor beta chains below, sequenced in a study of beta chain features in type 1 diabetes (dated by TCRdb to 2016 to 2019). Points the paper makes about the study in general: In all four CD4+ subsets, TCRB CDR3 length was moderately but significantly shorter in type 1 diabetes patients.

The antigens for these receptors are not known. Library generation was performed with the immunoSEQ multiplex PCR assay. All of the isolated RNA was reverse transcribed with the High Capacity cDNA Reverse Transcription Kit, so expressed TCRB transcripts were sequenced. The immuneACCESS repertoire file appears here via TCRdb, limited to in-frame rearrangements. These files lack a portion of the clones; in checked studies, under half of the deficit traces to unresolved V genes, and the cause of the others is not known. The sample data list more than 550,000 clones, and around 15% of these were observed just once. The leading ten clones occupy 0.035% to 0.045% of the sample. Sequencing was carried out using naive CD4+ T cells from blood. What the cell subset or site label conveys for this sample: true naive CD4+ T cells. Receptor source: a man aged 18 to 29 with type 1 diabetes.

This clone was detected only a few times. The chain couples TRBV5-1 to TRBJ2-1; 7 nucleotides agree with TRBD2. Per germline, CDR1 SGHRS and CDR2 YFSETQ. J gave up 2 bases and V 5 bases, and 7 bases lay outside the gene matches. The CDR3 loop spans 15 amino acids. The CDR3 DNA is TGCGCCAGCAGGGAGCAGGCGGGGGCCTACAATGAGCAGTTCTTC. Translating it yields CASREQAGAYNEQFF.

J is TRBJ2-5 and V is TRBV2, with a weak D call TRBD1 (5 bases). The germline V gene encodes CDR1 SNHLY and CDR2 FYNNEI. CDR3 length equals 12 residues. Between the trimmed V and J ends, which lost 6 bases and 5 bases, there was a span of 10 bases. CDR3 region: CASSPGRETQYF. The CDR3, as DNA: TGTGCCAGCAGCCCAGGGCGTGAGACCCAGTACTTC.

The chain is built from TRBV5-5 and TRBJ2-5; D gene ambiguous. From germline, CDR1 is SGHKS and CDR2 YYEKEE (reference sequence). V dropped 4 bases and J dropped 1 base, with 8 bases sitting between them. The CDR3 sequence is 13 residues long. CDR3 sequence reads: CASSLTFQETQYF. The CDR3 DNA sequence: TGTGCCAGCAGCCTCACATTCCAAGAGACCCAGTACTTC.

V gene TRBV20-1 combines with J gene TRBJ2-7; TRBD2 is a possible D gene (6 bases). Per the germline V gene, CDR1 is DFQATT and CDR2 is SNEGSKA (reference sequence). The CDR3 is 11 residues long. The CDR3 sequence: CSGTFTYEQYF. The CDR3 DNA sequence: TGCAGCGGGACTTTCACCTACGAGCAGTACTTC.

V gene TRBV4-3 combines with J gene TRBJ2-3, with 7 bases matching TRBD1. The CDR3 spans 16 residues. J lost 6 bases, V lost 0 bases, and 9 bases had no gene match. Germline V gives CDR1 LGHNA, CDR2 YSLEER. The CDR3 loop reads CASSQDLRQGVDTQYF. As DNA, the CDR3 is TGCGCCAGCAGCCAAGATTTAAGACAGGGTGTCGATACGCAGTATTTT.

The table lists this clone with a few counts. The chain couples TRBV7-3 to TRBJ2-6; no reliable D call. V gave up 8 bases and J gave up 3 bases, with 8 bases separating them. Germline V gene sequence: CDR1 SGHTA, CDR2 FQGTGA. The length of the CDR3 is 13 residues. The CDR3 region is CASGSYGANVLTF. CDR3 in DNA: TGTGCCAGCGGCTCTTATGGGGCCAACGTCCTGACTTTC.

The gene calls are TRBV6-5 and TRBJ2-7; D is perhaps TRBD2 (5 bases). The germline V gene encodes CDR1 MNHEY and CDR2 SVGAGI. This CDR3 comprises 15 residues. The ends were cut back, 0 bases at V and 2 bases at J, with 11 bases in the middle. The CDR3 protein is CASSYSVGSPYEQYF. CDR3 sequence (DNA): TGTGCCAGCAGTTACTCGGTGGGGAGCCCCTACGAGCAGTACTTC.

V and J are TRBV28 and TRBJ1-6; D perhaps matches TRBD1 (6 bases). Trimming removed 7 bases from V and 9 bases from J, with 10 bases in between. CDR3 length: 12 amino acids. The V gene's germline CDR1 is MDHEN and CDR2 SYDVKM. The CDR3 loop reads CASTGAGSPLHF. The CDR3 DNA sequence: TGTGCCAGCACAGGGGCGGGTTCACCCCTCCACTTT.

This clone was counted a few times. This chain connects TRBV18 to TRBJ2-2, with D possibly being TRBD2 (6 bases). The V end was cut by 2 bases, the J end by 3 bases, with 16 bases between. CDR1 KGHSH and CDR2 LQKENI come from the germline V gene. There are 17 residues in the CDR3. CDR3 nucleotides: TGTGCCAGCTCACCAGCGGGACCCCAGATAGACACCGGGGAGCTGTTTTTT. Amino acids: CASSPAGPQIDTGELFF.

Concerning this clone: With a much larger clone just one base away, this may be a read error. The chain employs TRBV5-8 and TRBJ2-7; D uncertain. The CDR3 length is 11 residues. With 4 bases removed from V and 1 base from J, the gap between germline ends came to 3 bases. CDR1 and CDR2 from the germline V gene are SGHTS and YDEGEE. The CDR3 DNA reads TGTGCCAGCAGCGCTTCCTACGAGCAGTACTTC. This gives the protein CASSASYEQYF.

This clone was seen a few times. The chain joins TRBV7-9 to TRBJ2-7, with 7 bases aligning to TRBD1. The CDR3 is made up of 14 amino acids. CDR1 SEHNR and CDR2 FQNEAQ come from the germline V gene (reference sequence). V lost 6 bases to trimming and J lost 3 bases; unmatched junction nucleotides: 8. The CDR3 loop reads CASRRTGEGYEQYF. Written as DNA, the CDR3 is TGTGCCAGCAGACGGACAGGCGAGGGCTACGAGCAGTACTTC. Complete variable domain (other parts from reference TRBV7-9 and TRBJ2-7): DTGVSQNPRHKITKRGQNVTFRCDPISEHNRLYWYRQTLGQGPEFLTYFQNEAQLEKSRLLSDRFSAERPKGSFSTLEIQRTEQGDSAMYLCASRRTGEGYEQYFGPGTRLTVT.

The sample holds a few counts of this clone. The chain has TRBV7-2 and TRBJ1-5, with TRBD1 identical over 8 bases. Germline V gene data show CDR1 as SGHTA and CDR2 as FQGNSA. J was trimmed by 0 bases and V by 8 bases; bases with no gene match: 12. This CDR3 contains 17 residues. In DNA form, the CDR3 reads TGTGCCAGCGCGGAACTTAGGACAGGGAATAGCAATCAGCCCCAGCATTTT. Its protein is CASAELRTGNSNQPQHF.

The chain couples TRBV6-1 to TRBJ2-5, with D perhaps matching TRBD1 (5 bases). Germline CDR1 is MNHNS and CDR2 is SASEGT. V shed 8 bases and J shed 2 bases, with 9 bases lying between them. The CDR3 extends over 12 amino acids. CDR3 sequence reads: CASRQRQETQYF. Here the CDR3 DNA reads TGTGCCAGCCGACAGAGACAAGAGACCCAGTACTTC.